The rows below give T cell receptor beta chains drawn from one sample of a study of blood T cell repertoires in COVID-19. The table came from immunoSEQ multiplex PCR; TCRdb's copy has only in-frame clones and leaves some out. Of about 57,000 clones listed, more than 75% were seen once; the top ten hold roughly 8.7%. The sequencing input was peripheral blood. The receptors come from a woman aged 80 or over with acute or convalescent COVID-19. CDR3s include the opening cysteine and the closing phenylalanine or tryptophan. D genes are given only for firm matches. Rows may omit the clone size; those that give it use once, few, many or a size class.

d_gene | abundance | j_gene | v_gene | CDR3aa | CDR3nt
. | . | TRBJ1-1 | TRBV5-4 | CASSLFRGGTEAFF | TGTGCCAGCAGCTTATTCAGAGGGGGCACTGAAGCTTTCTTT
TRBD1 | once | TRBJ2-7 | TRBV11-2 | CASSLTGQSYEQYF | TGTGCCAGCAGCCTGACGGGACAGTCTTACGAGCAGTACTTC
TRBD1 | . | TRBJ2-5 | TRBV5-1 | CASSQQQGAETQYF | TGCGCCAGCAGCCAGCAACAGGGGGCAGAGACCCAGTACTTC
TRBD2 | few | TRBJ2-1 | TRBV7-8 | CASSPLPSGVNNEQFF | TGTGCCAGCAGCCCCCTTCCTAGCGGGGTGAACAATGAGCAGTTCTTC
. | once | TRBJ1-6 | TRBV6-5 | CASRDPSSYNSPLHF | TGTGCCAGCAGAGATCCGAGCTCCTATAATTCACCCCTCCACTTT
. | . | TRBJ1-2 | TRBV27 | CASSPRRGAGYGYTF | TGTGCCAGCAGCCCCCGGCGGGGAGCTGGCTATGGCTACACCTTC
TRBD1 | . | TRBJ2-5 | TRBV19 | CASSNPGQGSQETQYF | TGTGCCAGTAGTAACCCGGGACAGGGGTCTCAAGAGACCCAGTACTTC
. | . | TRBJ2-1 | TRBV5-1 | CASSLAGPQNEQFF | TGCGCCAGCAGCTTGGCAGGGCCCCAGAATGAGCAGTTCTTC
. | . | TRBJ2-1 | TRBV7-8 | CASSLDAGLWGSYNEQFF | TGTGCCAGCAGCTTAGATGCAGGGCTGTGGGGCTCCTACAATGAGCAGTTCTTC
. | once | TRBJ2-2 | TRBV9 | CASSAPPPGTGELFF | TGTGCCAGCAGCGCTCCCCCTCCAGGGACCGGGGAGCTGTTTTTT
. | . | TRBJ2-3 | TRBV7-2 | CASSLTAMGTDTQYF | TGTGCCAGCAGCTTAACTGCTATGGGCACAGATACGCAGTATTTT
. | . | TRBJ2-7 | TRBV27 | CASSLSGGSYEQYF | TGTGCCAGCAGTTTATCGGGGGGCTCCTACGAGCAGTACTTC
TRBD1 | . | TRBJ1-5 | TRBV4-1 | CASSSDRGGSNQPQHF | TGCGCCAGCAGCTCGGACAGGGGAGGTAGCAATCAGCCCCAGCATTTT
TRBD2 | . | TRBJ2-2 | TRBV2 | CASRGLAGRTGELFF | TGTGCCAGCAGGGGACTAGCGGGACGCACCGGGGAGCTGTTTTTT
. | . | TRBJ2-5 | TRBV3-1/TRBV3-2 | CASSQVSGGRETQYF | TGTGCCAGCAGCCAAGTGTCAGGGGGGAGGGAGACCCAGTACTTC
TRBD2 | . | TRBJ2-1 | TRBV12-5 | CASGLTGTSIHNEQFF | TGTGCTAGTGGTCTCACCGGGACTAGCATTCACAATGAGCAGTTCTTC
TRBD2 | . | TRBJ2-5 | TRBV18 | CASSPRRTSPSGAQETQYF | TGTGCCAGCTCACCTCGAAGGACGTCGCCTAGCGGGGCCCAAGAGACCCAGTACTTC
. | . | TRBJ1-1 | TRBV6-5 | CASKRSMNTEAFF | TGTGCCAGCAAGCGGAGCATGAACACTGAAGCTTTCTTT
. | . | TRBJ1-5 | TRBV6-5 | CASSYSEDGKPQHF | TGTGCCAGCAGTTACTCGGAGGACGGCAAGCCCCAGCATTTT
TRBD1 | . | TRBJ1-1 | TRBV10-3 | CAISAGTGEAFF | TGTGCCATCAGCGCCGGGACAGGTGAAGCTTTCTTT
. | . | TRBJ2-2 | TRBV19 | CATQSETGELFF | TGTGCCACCCAAAGCGAGACCGGGGAGCTGTTTTTT
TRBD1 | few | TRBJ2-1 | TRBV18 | CASSSGQYNEQFF | TGTGCCAGCTCCTCGGGACAGTACAATGAGCAGTTCTTC
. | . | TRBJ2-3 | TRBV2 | CASKPTTDTQYF | TGTGCCAGCAAGCCCACCACAGATACGCAGTATTTT
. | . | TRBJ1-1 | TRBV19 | CASRRQEYTEAFF | TGTGCCAGTAGAAGACAGGAGTACACTGAAGCTTTCTTT
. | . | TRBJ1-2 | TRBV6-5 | CASSYTMGGNYGYTF | TGTGCCAGCAGTTACACGATGGGGGGTAACTATGGCTACACCTTC
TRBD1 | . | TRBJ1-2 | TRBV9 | CASSAIAAGTGKSYGYTF | TGTGCCAGCAGCGCCATCGCTGCCGGGACAGGGAAAAGCTATGGCTACACCTTC
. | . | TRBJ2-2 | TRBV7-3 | CASSFGTGELFF | TGTGCCAGCAGCTTTGGGACAGGGGAGCTGTTTTTT
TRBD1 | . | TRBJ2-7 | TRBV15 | CATSSPPGQGSYEQYF | TGTGCCACCAGCAGTCCCCCGGGACAGGGCTCCTACGAGCAGTACTTC
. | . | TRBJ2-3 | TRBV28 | CASSPPGGSPLTDTQYF | TGTGCCAGCAGCCCCCCTGGGGGCAGCCCACTTACAGATACGCAGTATTTT
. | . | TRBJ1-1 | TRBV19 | CASSIPPGGVGNTEAFF | TGTGCCAGTAGTATCCCCCCCGGGGGGGTGGGGAACACTGAAGCTTTCTTT
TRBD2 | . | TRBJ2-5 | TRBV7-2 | CASSLASASGRAATQYF | TGTGCCAGCAGCTTAGCTTCGGCTAGCGGGAGGGCGGCGACCCAGTACTTC
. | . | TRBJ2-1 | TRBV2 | CASSRGNEQFF | TGTGCCAGCAGTCGGGGGAATGAGCAGTTCTTC
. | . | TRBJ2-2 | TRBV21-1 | CASSNEQGEVPGELFF | TGTGCCAGCAGCAATGAACAGGGGGAGGTTCCCGGGGAGCTGTTTTTT
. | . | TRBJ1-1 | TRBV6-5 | CASSYGGLVTEAFF | TGTGCCAGCAGTTACGGAGGTCTGGTCACTGAAGCTTTCTTT
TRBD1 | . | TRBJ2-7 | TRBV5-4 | CASSLRDRTLEQYF | TGTGCCAGCAGCCTCCGGGACAGGACCCTCGAGCAGTACTTC
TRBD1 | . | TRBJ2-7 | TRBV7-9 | CASSLRTGVEQYF | TGTGCCAGCAGCCTCCGTACAGGGGTCGAGCAGTACTTC
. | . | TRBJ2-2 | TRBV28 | CASSLQLGVAGELFF | TGTGCCAGCAGTTTACAGCTAGGAGTTGCCGGGGAGCTGTTTTTT
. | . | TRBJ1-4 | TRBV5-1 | CASRGGASNEKLFF | TGCGCCAGCAGAGGAGGGGCCTCTAATGAAAAACTGTTTTTT
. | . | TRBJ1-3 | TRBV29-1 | CSVAQGAGNTIYF | TGCAGCGTTGCTCAAGGGGCCGGAAACACCATATATTTT
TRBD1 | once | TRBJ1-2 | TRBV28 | CASSPPDRVLTF | TGTGCCAGCAGTCCCCCGGACAGGGTGCTCACCTTC
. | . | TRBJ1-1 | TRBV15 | CATSRERTFPDAFF | TGTGCCACCAGCAGAGAAAGGACTTTCCCAGACGCTTTCTTT
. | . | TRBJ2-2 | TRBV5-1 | CASSAVRDTGELFF | TGCGCCAGCAGCGCCGTACGGGACACCGGGGAGCTGTTTTTT
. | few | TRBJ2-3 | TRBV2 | CASSRLESDTQYF | TGTGCCAGCAGTCGACTAGAGTCAGATACGCAGTATTTT
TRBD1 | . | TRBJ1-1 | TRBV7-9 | CASSSQGYTEAFF | TGTGCCAGCAGCTCACAGGGGTACACTGAAGCTTTCTTT
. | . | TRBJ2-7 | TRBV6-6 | CASKAGTYEQYF | TGTGCCAGCAAGGCGGGCACCTACGAGCAGTACTTC
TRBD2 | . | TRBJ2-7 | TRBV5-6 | CASSLGLSGGYYEQYF | TGTGCCAGCAGCTTGGGGTTAAGCGGGGGGTACTACGAGCAGTACTTC
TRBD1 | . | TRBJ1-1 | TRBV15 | CATSTRDRDRHTEAFF | TGTGCCACCAGCACCCGGGACAGGGATAGGCACACTGAAGCTTTCTTT
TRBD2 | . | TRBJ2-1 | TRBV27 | CASSFAKLAGAKAYNEQFF | TGTGCCAGCAGTTTCGCTAAGCTAGCGGGGGCAAAAGCCTACAATGAGCAGTTCTTC
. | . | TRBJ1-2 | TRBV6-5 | CASSYQGFYGYTF | TGTGCCAGCAGTTATCAGGGGTTCTATGGCTACACCTTC
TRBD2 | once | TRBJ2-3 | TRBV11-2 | CASSPGAGGPGDTQYF | TGTGCCAGCAGCCCAGGGGCGGGGGGGCCAGGAGATACGCAGTATTTT
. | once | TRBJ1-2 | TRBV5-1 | CASSLAGKFNYGYTF | TGCGCCAGCAGCTTAGCAGGGAAATTTAACTATGGCTACACCTTC
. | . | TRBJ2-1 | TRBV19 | CASKPDRSSYNEQFF | TGTGCCAGTAAACCCGACCGGAGCTCCTACAATGAGCAGTTCTTC
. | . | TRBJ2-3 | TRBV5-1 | CASSGGLRELDTQYF | TGCGCCAGCAGCGGGGGGTTGCGGGAACTAGATACGCAGTATTTT
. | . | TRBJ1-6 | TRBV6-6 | CASTQTRFPSPLHF | TGTGCCAGCACCCAGACTCGTTTTCCTTCACCCCTCCACTTT
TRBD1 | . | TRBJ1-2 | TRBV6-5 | CASSTGTVYGYTF | TGTGCCAGCAGTACGGGGACAGTCTATGGCTACACCTTC
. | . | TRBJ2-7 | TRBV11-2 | CASSKRGGQYEQYF | TGTGCCAGCAGCAAAAGGGGGGGGCAATACGAGCAGTACTTC
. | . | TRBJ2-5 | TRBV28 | CASSLGGAGQETQYF | TGTGCCAGCAGTTTGGGCGGGGCCGGCCAAGAGACCCAGTACTTC